The 9 T cell receptor beta chains presented below share a single source sample, sequenced in a study of T cell repertoires in cytomegalovirus infection. No antigen is known for these receptors. TCRdb processed the reads anew with MiXCR; each CDR3 protein has one entry. The profile shows 54,000 or so distinct CDR3 sequences, roughly a third of them singletons. The sequenced sample consisted of PBMCs, sequenced either directly or after in vitro stimulation (not recorded which). The receptors stem from a human donor in good health (CMV status not recorded). Some clones in this sample may be carry-over from other donors' samples.

The V call is TRBV29-1, the J call TRBJ2-3, with D possibly being TRBD1 or TRBD2 (5 bases each). The ends were cut back, 7 bases at V and 4 bases at J, with 18 bases in the middle. There are 14 residues in the CDR3. The germline gives CDR1 SQVTM, CDR2 ANQGSEA. DNA for the CDR3: TGCAGCGCCTCATTATGGGGGTTCGCAGATACGCAGTATTTT. This translates into CSASLWGFADTQYF.

The chain combines TRBV11-2 with TRBJ2-3, with D perhaps assigned TRBD1 or TRBD2 (5 bases each). CDR3 length: 15 residues. The V end was cut by 7 bases, the J end by 6 bases, with 20 bases between. Looked up from germline, CDR1 is SGHAT and CDR2 is FQNNGV. The CDR3 DNA reads as TGTGCCAGCACCCCAGAGGCGGCGAGGGGCGATACGCAGTATTTT. It translates to CASTPEAARGDTQYF.

This clonotype was seen many times. The chain combines TRBV7-2 with TRBJ1-3; D is uncertain. The CDR3 is made up of 16 amino acids. The V and J ends lost 5 bases and 1 base respectively, with 15 bases between them. From germline, CDR1 is SGHTA and CDR2 FQGNSA. The CDR3 coding sequence is TGTGCCAGCAGCGAAGTTTCTGGGTGGTCTGGAAACACCATATATTTT. This translates into CASSEVSGWSGNTIYF.

This clonotype was counted at least ten times. This chain joins TRBV7-9 and TRBJ1-5, with unresolved D. The CDR3 spans 14 residues. Germline lookup yields CDR1 SEHNR and CDR2 FQNEAQ (reference sequence). With 7 bases removed from V and 1 base from J, the gap between germline ends came to 11 bases. CDR3 region: CASTDRGSNQPQHF. The CDR3 DNA sequence: TGTGCCAGCACCGACCGTGGAAGCAATCAGCCCCAGCATTTT. Combining the CDR3 with reference TRBV7-9 and TRBJ1-5 gives the whole variable domain DTGVSQNPRHKITKRGQNVTFRCDPISEHNRLYWYRQTLGQGPEFLTYFQNEAQLEKSRLLSDRFSAERPKGSFSTLEIQRTEQGDSAMYLCASTDRGSNQPQHFGDGTRLSIL.

The table lists this clonotype with many counts. This chain uses TRBV6-2 or TRBV6-3 with TRBJ1-1; weak D call: TRBD1 (5 bases). The V gene's germline CDR1 is MNHEY and CDR2 SVGEGT. The V end lost 6 bases, the J end lost 0 bases, and 17 bases lay between the germline ends. This CDR3 has 16 residues. The CDR3 region has the DNA TGTGCCAGCAGCGGGACCCCGGGGGTCATGAACACTGAAGCTTTCTTT. Amino acids: CASSGTPGVMNTEAFF.

This clonotype showed up just a few times. The genes are TRBV7-9 and TRBJ2-1; 7 bases are a match to TRBD2. CDR1 is SEHNR, CDR2 FQNEAQ, per germline (reference sequence). Losses at the gene ends were 0 bases for V and 6 bases for J; bases not matched to a gene: 5. This CDR3 comprises 15 residues. The CDR3: CASSLAGREANEQFF. The DNA of the CDR3 is TGTGCCAGCAGCTTAGCGGGTCGGGAGGCCAATGAGCAGTTCTTC.

This clonotype was counted ten times or more. The chain joins TRBV7-2 to TRBJ2-1, with D hard to call. CDR1 and CDR2 from the germline V gene are SGHTA and FQGNSA. The CDR3 loop spans 15 amino acids. Trimming took 5 bases from V and 7 from J, leaving 18 bases between them. The CDR3: CASSQTLARKNEQFF. As DNA, the CDR3 is TGTGCCAGCAGCCAAACTTTAGCACGGAAAAATGAGCAGTTCTTC.

This clonotype was detected many times. The genes are TRBV7-2 and TRBJ2-7; no clear D. Trimming stripped 0 bases from V and 4 bases from J, with 13 bases between. The germline CDR1 and CDR2 sequences are SGHTA and FQGNSA. The CDR3 totals 15 residues. CDR3 residues: CASSLAPGPGYEQYF. Written as DNA, the CDR3 is TGTGCCAGCAGCTTAGCGCCGGGCCCAGGATACGAGCAGTACTTC.

The J gene is TRBJ2-2, the V gene TRBV5-4, with D possibly being TRBD1 or TRBD2 (5 bases each). The CDR3 extends over 15 amino acids. Per the germline V gene, CDR1 is SGHNT and CDR2 is YYREEE (reference sequence). V was shortened by 0 bases and J by 5 bases, with 11 bases between the two germline ends. This chain's CDR3 is CASSLEGRRTGELFF. DNA for the CDR3: TGTGCCAGCAGCTTGGAGGGGCGGAGGACCGGGGAGCTGTTTTTT.